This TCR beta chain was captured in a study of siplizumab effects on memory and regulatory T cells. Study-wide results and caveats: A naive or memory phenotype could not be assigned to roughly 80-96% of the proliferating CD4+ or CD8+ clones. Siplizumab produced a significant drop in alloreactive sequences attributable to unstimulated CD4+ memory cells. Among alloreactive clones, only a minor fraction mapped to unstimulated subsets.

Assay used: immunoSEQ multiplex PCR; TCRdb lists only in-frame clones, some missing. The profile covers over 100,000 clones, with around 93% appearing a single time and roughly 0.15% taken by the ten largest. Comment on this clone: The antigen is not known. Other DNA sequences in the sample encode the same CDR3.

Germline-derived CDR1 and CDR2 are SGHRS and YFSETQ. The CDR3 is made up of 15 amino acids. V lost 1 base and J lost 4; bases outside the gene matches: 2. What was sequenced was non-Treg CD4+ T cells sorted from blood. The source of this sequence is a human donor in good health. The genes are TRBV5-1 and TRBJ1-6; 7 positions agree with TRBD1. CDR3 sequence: CASSLTGDYNSPLHF. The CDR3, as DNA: TGCGCCAGCAGCTTGACAGGGGATTATAATTCACCCCTCCACTTT.